The rows below give T cell receptor beta chains drawn from one sample of a study of T cells in Graves' hyperthyroidism and ophthalmopathy. TCRdb processed the multiplex PCR reads anew with MiXCR; each CDR3 protein has one entry. Here the sample spans hundreds of thousands of distinct CDR3 sequences, roughly 14% being singletons. The sequencing sample was made of blood. These receptors were taken from a woman in her forties with Graves' ophthalmopathy. The CDR3 runs from the conserved cysteine through the conserved F or W. A D gene is named only where the DNA matches it firmly. Rows may omit the clone size; those that give it use once, few, many or a size class.

CDR3 protein,CDR3 DNA,V gene,clone size,J gene,D gene
CASSSPGHYEQYF,TGTGCCAGCAGTTCCCCCGGCCACTACGAGCAGTACTTC,TRBV28,many,TRBJ2-7,-
CASTSRRDTGELFF,TGTGCCAGCACCTCCCGCAGGGACACCGGGGAGCTGTTTTTT,TRBV6-2/TRBV6-3,many,TRBJ2-2,-
CSARDRGGPIYYEQYF,TGCAGTGCTAGAGATCGAGGGGGACCTATCTACTACGAGCAGTACTTC,TRBV20-1,-,TRBJ2-7,-
CASSLYQSEAFF,TGTGCCAGCAGTTTATATCAGTCTGAAGCTTTCTTT,TRBV28,many,TRBJ1-1,-
CASSVDGARDQPQHF,TGTGCCAGCAGCGTAGATGGGGCTCGCGATCAGCCCCAGCATTTT,TRBV9,many,TRBJ1-5,-
CAWRRTGGYEQYF,TGTGCCTGGAGACGGACAGGAGGTTACGAGCAGTACTTC,TRBV30,few,TRBJ2-7,TRBD1
CAIGSALATDTQYF,TGTGCCATCGGAAGCGCGCTAGCCACAGATACGCAGTATTTT,TRBV10-3,few,TRBJ2-3,-
CASSFSGGSFYEQYF,TGTGCCAGCAGTTTCTCGGGCGGGAGTTTCTACGAGCAGTACTTC,TRBV28,many,TRBJ2-7,TRBD2
CASSLNDAGDIQYF,TGTGCCAGCAGCTTGAACGACGCCGGAGACATTCAGTACTTC,TRBV11-3,-,TRBJ2-4,-
CASSRTSSTGQALGNTIYF,TGTGCCAGCAGCCGAACCTCTTCTACGGGACAGGCTCTCGGAAACACCATATATTTT,TRBV6-1,many,TRBJ1-3,TRBD1
CASSLGGRGYQPQHF,TGTGCCAGCAGCTTAGGGGGGAGGGGGTATCAGCCCCAGCATTTT,TRBV7-8,many,TRBJ1-5,-
CASSTQAGLAGELFF,TGTGCCAGCAGCACACAAGCGGGGTTGGCCGGGGAGCTGTTTTTT,TRBV7-2,-,TRBJ2-2,TRBD2
CASSIRTESYEQYF,TGTGCCAGTAGTATTCGAACGGAATCCTACGAGCAGTACTTC,TRBV19,many,TRBJ2-7,-
CSATGVALETF,TGCAGTGCAACAGGGGTCGCTCTGGAGACCTTC,TRBV20-1,-,TRBJ1-2,TRBD1
CASSLDDRGAKTQYF,TGCGCCAGCAGCTTGGATGACAGGGGCGCGAAGACCCAGTACTTC,TRBV5-1,-,TRBJ2-5,TRBD1
CASSLGQGGGRLLYEQYF,TGTGCCAGCAGCTTGGGACAGGGGGGCGGCCGGCTCCTCTACGAGCAGTACTTC,TRBV11-2,many,TRBJ2-7,TRBD1
CASSLLVGQYSYEQYF,TGTGCCAGCAGTTTATTGGTGGGACAGTACTCCTACGAGCAGTACTTC,TRBV7-8,-,TRBJ2-7,TRBD1
CASGPPGTDYYEQYF,TGTGCTAGTGGACCCCCCGGGACAGACTACTACGAGCAGTACTTC,TRBV12-5,many,TRBJ2-7,TRBD1
CASSYSPRWGASSYEQYF,TGTGCCAGCAGTTACTCCCCGAGGTGGGGAGCGAGCTCCTACGAGCAGTACTTC,TRBV6-2/TRBV6-3,many,TRBJ2-7,-
CASSEGQGKDQPQHF,TGTGCCAGTAGCGAGGGACAGGGGAAAGATCAGCCCCAGCATTTT,TRBV19,many,TRBJ1-5,TRBD1
CAISAGPRNTEAFF,TGTGCCATCAGTGCGGGGCCTCGGAACACTGAAGCTTTCTTT,TRBV10-3,many,TRBJ1-1,-
CASSNSRSNNQPQHF,TGTGCCAGCAGTAACAGTCGGTCAAATAATCAGCCCCAGCATTTT,TRBV6-5,many,TRBJ1-5,-
CASSGGVVYEQYF,TGCGCCAGCAGTGGCGGGGTGGTCTACGAGCAGTACTTC,TRBV10-2,many,TRBJ2-7,-
CASSHPDYPNIQYF,TGTGCCAGCAGTCATCCGGACTACCCAAACATTCAGTACTTC,TRBV7-9,-,TRBJ2-4,-
CASSLEGAPRTGELFF,TGTGCCAGCAGCCTAGAGGGGGCCCCGAGGACCGGGGAGCTGTTTTTT,TRBV9,-,TRBJ2-2,TRBD1
CASSLSSGPNTGELFF,TGTGCCAGCAGTTTGAGCTCAGGTCCGAACACCGGGGAGCTGTTTTTT,TRBV28,many,TRBJ2-2,-
CATRWEGDSPLHF,TGTGCCACCCGATGGGAGGGGGATTCACCCCTCCACTTT,TRBV7-9,many,TRBJ1-6,-
CASSPGTQPYEQYF,TGTGCCAGCAGTCCCGGGACACAACCCTACGAGCAGTACTTC,TRBV12-3/TRBV12-4,many,TRBJ2-7,-
CASSLSQRVRETQYF,TGTGCCAGTAGTCTGTCCCAGCGTGTCCGTGAGACCCAGTACTTC,TRBV19,many,TRBJ2-5,-
CASSQGTEAFF,TGTGCCAGCAGTCAGGGAACTGAAGCTTTCTTT,TRBV28,many,TRBJ1-1,-
CASSYSILAGGREETQYF,TGTGCCAGCAGTTACTCTATCCTAGCGGGAGGTAGGGAAGAGACCCAGTACTTC,TRBV6-5,-,TRBJ2-5,TRBD2
CASTPVINTGELFF,TGTGCCAGTACACCGGTAATCAACACCGGGGAGCTGTTTTTT,TRBV19,-,TRBJ2-2,-
CASSGGLGAKNIQYF,TGTGCCAGCAGTGGGGGATTGGGAGCCAAAAACATTCAGTACTTC,TRBV6-1,many,TRBJ2-4,-
CASSLIRGGYTF,TGTGCCAGCAGCTTGATCAGGGGCGGCTACACCTTC,TRBV7-8,few,TRBJ1-2,-
CASSPHGTGDYGYTF,TGTGCCAGCAGCCCGCACGGGACAGGGGACTATGGCTACACCTTC,TRBV7-3,many,TRBJ1-2,TRBD1
CASSYSDRTPKGETQYF,TGTGCCAGCAGTTACTCGGACCGGACCCCTAAGGGGGAGACCCAGTACTTC,TRBV6-5,many,TRBJ2-5,-
CASSFGYYEQYF,TGTGCCAGCAGCTTCGGCTACTACGAGCAGTACTTC,TRBV7-9,few,TRBJ2-7,-
CASSPFLVQWDTEAFF,TGTGCCAGCAGCCCTTTCCTGGTGCAGTGGGACACTGAAGCTTTCTTT,TRBV3-1,-,TRBJ1-1,-
CASTVAGVNTGELFF,TGTGCCAGCACTGTTGCGGGAGTAAACACCGGGGAGCTGTTTTTT,TRBV2,once,TRBJ2-2,TRBD2
CASRNAAGDVDGYTF,TGTGCCAGCAGAAATGCCGCAGGGGACGTGGATGGCTACACCTTC,TRBV28,many,TRBJ1-2,-
CASSPLSGHNEQYF,TGTGCCAGCAGCCCCCTAAGCGGGCACAACGAGCAGTACTTC,TRBV9,many,TRBJ2-7,-
CASSLQRSTEAFF,TGTGCCAGCAGTTTACAAAGGAGCACTGAAGCTTTCTTT,TRBV12-3/TRBV12-4,many,TRBJ1-1,-
CAISESWGFSEAFF,TGTGCCATCAGTGAGTCCTGGGGTTTTTCTGAAGCTTTCTTT,TRBV10-3,many,TRBJ1-1,-
CASRGDGQETQYF,TGTGCCAGCAGAGGGGACGGACAAGAGACCCAGTACTTC,TRBV28,many,TRBJ2-5,-
CASSESGASEAFF,TGCGCCAGCAGTGAGTCGGGGGCTTCTGAAGCTTTCTTT,TRBV10-1,many,TRBJ1-1,-
CASRIQGNTEAFF,TGTGCCAGCAGGATACAGGGGAACACTGAAGCTTTCTTT,TRBV28,many,TRBJ1-1,-
CSARVLGEQPQHF,TGCAGTGCTAGAGTCTTGGGGGAACAGCCCCAGCATTTT,TRBV20-1,-,TRBJ1-5,-
CASQRDRSRGWGTDTQYF,TGTGCCAGCCAGCGGGATAGATCCAGGGGTTGGGGCACAGATACGCAGTATTTT,TRBV6-5,many,TRBJ2-3,-
CASSLAGPHSYEQYF,TGTGCCAGCAGCCTAGCGGGGCCCCACTCCTACGAGCAGTACTTC,TRBV7-2,many,TRBJ2-7,TRBD2
CASSQDQTGGYIQYF,TGCGCCAGCAGCCAAGATCAGACAGGGGGGTACATTCAGTACTTC,TRBV4-3,few,TRBJ2-4,TRBD1
CSARGGTASYEQYF,TGCAGTGCCAGGGGGGGGACAGCCTCCTACGAGCAGTACTTC,TRBV20-1,-,TRBJ2-7,-
CASSSYGQGYEQYF,TGTGCCAGCAGTTCGTACGGACAGGGCTACGAGCAGTACTTC,TRBV28,many,TRBJ2-7,TRBD1
CSAGRENYGYTF,TGCAGTGCCGGCAGAGAGAACTATGGCTACACCTTC,TRBV20-1,many,TRBJ1-2,-